This T cell receptor (beta chain) was documented in a study of OX40 agonist ivuxolimab in advanced cancers. This clone is medium-sized by share. Profiling relied on immunoSEQ multiplex PCR, and the TCRdb table lists in-frame clones only, not all of them. The table has around 60,000 clones, around 75% seen once. CDR1 is SEHNR and CDR2 is FQNEAQ in the germline V gene (reference sequence). V shed 5 bases, J shed 5 bases, and the junction held 8 bases outside the gene matches. CDR3 length: 14 amino acids. The origin of this receptor is an adult with an advanced solid tumor such as melanoma, head and neck, liver or kidney cancer. This chain uses TRBV7-9 with TRBJ2-7; TRBD1 matches at 8 bases. The specimen comprised CD4+ or CD8+ T cells sorted from blood, sampled in a trial of the OX40 agonist ivuxolimab. CDR3 sequence: CASSRDRIVHEQYF. CDR3 DNA sequence: TGTGCCAGCAGCCGGGACAGGATCGTCCACGAGCAGTACTTC.